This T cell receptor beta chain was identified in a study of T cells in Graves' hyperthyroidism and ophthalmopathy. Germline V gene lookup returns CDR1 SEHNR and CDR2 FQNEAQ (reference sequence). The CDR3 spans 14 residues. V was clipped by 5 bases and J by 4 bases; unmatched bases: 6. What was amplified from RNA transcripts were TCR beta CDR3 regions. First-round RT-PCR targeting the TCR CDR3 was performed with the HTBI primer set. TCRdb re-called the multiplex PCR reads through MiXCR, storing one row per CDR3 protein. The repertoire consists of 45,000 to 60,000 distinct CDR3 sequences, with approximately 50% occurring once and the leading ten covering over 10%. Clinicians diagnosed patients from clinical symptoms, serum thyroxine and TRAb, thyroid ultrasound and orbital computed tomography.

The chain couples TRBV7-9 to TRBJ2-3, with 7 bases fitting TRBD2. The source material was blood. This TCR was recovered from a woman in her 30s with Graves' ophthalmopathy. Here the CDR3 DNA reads TGTGCCAGCAGCCCGCGGGAGCAGGCAGATACGCAGTATTTT. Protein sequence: CASSPREQADTQYF.